This TCR beta chain came from a study of cytomegalovirus exposure and HLA in healthy donors. Study-wide results and limits: The study recorded about 160 TCR beta chains that were cytomegalovirus-associated. Confirmation in vitro established that three CMV-associated chains were specific for CMV antigens.

The validation cohort, a group of 90 to 150 subjects, included the donors and was separate from the approximately 680-subject first cohort. Assay used: immunoSEQ multiplex PCR; TCRdb lists only in-frame clones, some missing. The profile shows roughly 50,000 clones, about nine tenths of them singletons. Comment on this clone: The antigen remains unidentified.

This TCR was recovered from a woman between 18 and 29 years old in good health and CMV-seropositive. Sequenced: PBMCs.

This CDR3 reads CATHSAHTDTQYF. CDR3 in DNA: TGTGCGACCCATAGCGCACACACAGATACGCAGTATTTT. The chain carries TRBV15 and TRBJ2-3; D possibly corresponds to TRBD2 (5 bases). CDR3 length: 13 amino acids. From germline, CDR1 is LNHNV and CDR2 YYDKDF (reference sequence).